This T cell receptor (beta chain) is from a study of glioma-infiltrating T cells. Study-wide background: Glioblastomas were WHO grade IV, sampled at first diagnosis; low-grade were grade II.

V dropped 6 bases and J dropped 6 bases, with 16 bases sitting between them. Germline-derived CDR1 and CDR2 are LGHNA and YNFKEQ. The CDR3 has 14 amino acids. Using RNA template, CDR3s of TCR alpha and beta were amplified with iRepertoire arm-PCR. One-step reverse transcription and amplification started from approximately 100-400 ng of tissue mRNA or PBMC total RNA. From the multiplex PCR reads, TCRdb called clonotypes with MiXCR, one entry per CDR3 protein. This sample has fewer than 500,000 distinct CDR3 sequences; 41% occur once, and the top ten carry 9.5% to 15%. The receptor was isolated from a human donor with low-grade glioma or glioblastoma, undergoing nonglioma brain surgery, or in good health (not recorded which). The chain links TRBV4-2 to TRBJ2-3, with D perhaps matching TRBD2 (6 bases). The sample consisted of glioma tissue, nonneoplastic brain tissue, or PBMCs (not recorded which). CDR3 nucleotide sequence: TGTGCCAGCAGTCCCTACTTAGCGGCCGATACGCAGTATTTT. Residues: CASSPYLAADTQYF.